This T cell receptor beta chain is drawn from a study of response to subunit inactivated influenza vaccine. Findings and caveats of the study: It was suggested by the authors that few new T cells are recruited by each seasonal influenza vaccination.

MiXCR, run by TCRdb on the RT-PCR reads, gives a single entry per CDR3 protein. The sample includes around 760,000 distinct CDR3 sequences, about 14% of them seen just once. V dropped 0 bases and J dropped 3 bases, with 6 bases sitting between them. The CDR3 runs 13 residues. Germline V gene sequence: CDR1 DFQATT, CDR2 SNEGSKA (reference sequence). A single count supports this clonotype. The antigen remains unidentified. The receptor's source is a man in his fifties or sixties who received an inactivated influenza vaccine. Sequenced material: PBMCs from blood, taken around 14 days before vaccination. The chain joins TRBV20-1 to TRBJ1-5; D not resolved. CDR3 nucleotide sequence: TGCAGTGCTAGAGATACAGCCAATCAGCCCCAGCATTTT. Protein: CSARDTANQPQHF.